A selection of T cell receptor beta chains follows, all from one sample in a study of cytomegalovirus exposure and HLA in healthy donors. The repertoire was sequenced with immunoSEQ multiplex PCR; TCRdb's copy has only in-frame clones and lacks some. This sample has about 160,000 clones, with 82% found just once. The sequenced sample was PBMCs. The receptors shown here come from a man over 45 in good health and CMV-seropositive. Both conserved end residues are part of each CDR3. The D gene is left open where the match is weak. Expanded clones get a size class; other rows say once, few or many, or leave the size out.

v_call: TRBV5-1; d_call: TRBD2; clone_size: few; j_call: TRBJ2-1; cdr3_length: 16; cdr3_nt: TGCGCCAGCAGCAGGGGACTAGCGGGAGCTGACAATGAGCAGTTCTTC; cdr3_aa: CASSRGLAGADNEQFF
v_call: TRBV29-1; d_call: NA; clone_size: NA; j_call: TRBJ2-7; cdr3_length: 12; cdr3_nt: TGCAGCGTTGAGGGGGGAACCTACGAGCAGTACTTC; cdr3_aa: CSVEGGTYEQYF
v_call: TRBV10-2; d_call: TRBD2; clone_size: NA; j_call: TRBJ2-1; cdr3_length: 17; cdr3_nt: TGCGCCAGCAGTGAGTCTATAGCGGGAGGTCGATACAATGAGCAGTTCTTC; cdr3_aa: CASSESIAGGRYNEQFF
v_call: TRBV6-6; d_call: TRBD1; clone_size: NA; j_call: TRBJ1-2; cdr3_length: 13; cdr3_nt: TGTGCCAGCAGTTGGCTAGGGGGCGGCGGCTACACTTTC; cdr3_aa: CASSWLGGGGYTF
v_call: TRBV6-5; d_call: NA; clone_size: NA; j_call: TRBJ2-7; cdr3_length: 13; cdr3_nt: TGTGCCAGCATTAAAAGCGGATCCTACGAGCAGTACTTC; cdr3_aa: CASIKSGSYEQYF
v_call: TRBV28; d_call: TRBD2; clone_size: NA; j_call: TRBJ2-2; cdr3_length: 18; cdr3_nt: TGTGCCAGCAGTTTTCCAGGAACTAGCGGGCTGAACACCGGGGAGCTGTTTTTT; cdr3_aa: CASSFPGTSGLNTGELFF
v_call: TRBV5-1; d_call: TRBD2; clone_size: NA; j_call: TRBJ2-7; cdr3_length: 18; cdr3_nt: TGCGCCAGCAGCGCGGGGGCTAGCGGGAGGCCCAGGGCCTACGAGCAGTACTTC; cdr3_aa: CASSAGASGRPRAYEQYF
v_call: TRBV28; d_call: TRBD2; clone_size: NA; j_call: TRBJ2-7; cdr3_length: 15; cdr3_nt: TGTGCCAGCACCCGGGGGGTGGGCGGGAGTCTCGAGCAGTACTTC; cdr3_aa: CASTRGVGGSLEQYF
v_call: TRBV5-6; d_call: TRBD1; clone_size: NA; j_call: TRBJ2-4; cdr3_length: 16; cdr3_nt: TGTGCCAGCAGCTGGGCCGGGACAGTTGAGTCCAACATTCAGTACTTC; cdr3_aa: CASSWAGTVESNIQYF
v_call: TRBV27; d_call: NA; clone_size: NA; j_call: TRBJ1-5; cdr3_length: 14; cdr3_nt: TGTGCCAGCAGTTTCCGGCAGGGGAATCAGCCCCAGCATTTT; cdr3_aa: CASSFRQGNQPQHF
v_call: TRBV6-5; d_call: TRBD2; clone_size: NA; j_call: TRBJ2-1; cdr3_length: 15; cdr3_nt: TGTGCCAGCAGCTTAGCGGGGTCTTGGGACAATGAGCAGTTCTTC; cdr3_aa: CASSLAGSWDNEQFF
v_call: TRBV7-2; d_call: TRBD1; clone_size: once; j_call: TRBJ2-7; cdr3_length: 14; cdr3_nt: TGTGCCAGCAGCAAGGACAGGGCCTCCTACGAGCAGTACTTC; cdr3_aa: CASSKDRASYEQYF
v_call: TRBV9; d_call: TRBD1; clone_size: NA; j_call: TRBJ2-5; cdr3_length: 16; cdr3_nt: TGTGCCAGCAGCGTAGGGGACAGGTCCACGAGAGGGACCCAGTACTTC; cdr3_aa: CASSVGDRSTRGTQYF
v_call: TRBV19; d_call: TRBD2; clone_size: few; j_call: TRBJ2-2; cdr3_length: 15; cdr3_nt: TGTGCCAGTAGTGTACTAGCGGGAGTTACCGGGGAGCTGTTTTTT; cdr3_aa: CASSVLAGVTGELFF
v_call: TRBV28; d_call: TRBD1; clone_size: NA; j_call: TRBJ2-7; cdr3_length: 15; cdr3_nt: TGTGCCAGCAGTAGACCACAGGGGGCTCGGTACGAGCAGTACTTC; cdr3_aa: CASSRPQGARYEQYF
v_call: TRBV6-5; d_call: NA; clone_size: few; j_call: TRBJ2-6; cdr3_length: 13; cdr3_nt: TGTGCCAGCATAAGCGCTGGGGCCAACGTCCTGACTTTC; cdr3_aa: CASISAGANVLTF
v_call: TRBV7-2; d_call: NA; clone_size: NA; j_call: TRBJ1-4; cdr3_length: 13; cdr3_nt: TGTGCCAGCAGCTTCGGGGTCAATGAAAAACTGTTTTTT; cdr3_aa: CASSFGVNEKLFF
v_call: TRBV27; d_call: NA; clone_size: NA; j_call: TRBJ2-1; cdr3_length: 15; cdr3_nt: TGTGCCAGCAGTTTAACCTCCGGGACAAGGAATGAGCAGTTCTTC; cdr3_aa: CASSLTSGTRNEQFF
v_call: TRBV28; d_call: NA; clone_size: NA; j_call: TRBJ1-5; cdr3_length: 12; cdr3_nt: TGTGCCAGCGGGGGGGCAGATCAGCCCCAGCATTTT; cdr3_aa: CASGGADQPQHF
v_call: TRBV10-3; d_call: TRBD2; clone_size: NA; j_call: TRBJ2-5; cdr3_length: 15; cdr3_nt: TGTGCCATCAGTGACGGGAGGGTCGATGGAGAGACCCAGTACTTC; cdr3_aa: CAISDGRVDGETQYF
v_call: TRBV7-6; d_call: TRBD1; clone_size: NA; j_call: TRBJ1-1; cdr3_length: 16; cdr3_nt: TGTGCCAGCAGCTTGAGGGCAGGGGGCAAAAACACTGAAGCTTTCTTT; cdr3_aa: CASSLRAGGKNTEAFF
v_call: TRBV6-4; d_call: NA; clone_size: NA; j_call: TRBJ1-3; cdr3_length: 17; cdr3_nt: TGTGCCAGCAGCAGTCGGGGGGGTAGGGCGTTAGGAAACACCATATATTTT; cdr3_aa: CASSSRGGRALGNTIYF
v_call: TRBV21-1; d_call: NA; clone_size: NA; j_call: TRBJ2-1; cdr3_length: 19; cdr3_nt: TGTGCCAGCAGCAAAGGGTCCGGACTAGCGGGACTCTCCTACAATGAGCAGTTCTTC; cdr3_aa: CASSKGSGLAGLSYNEQFF
v_call: TRBV9; d_call: NA; clone_size: few; j_call: TRBJ1-2; cdr3_length: 12; cdr3_nt: TGTGCCAGCAGCGGAGAGGGATATGGCTACACCTTC; cdr3_aa: CASSGEGYGYTF
v_call: TRBV28; d_call: NA; clone_size: NA; j_call: TRBJ1-2; cdr3_length: 13; cdr3_nt: TGTGCCACCTGGGTGGGGGCGGGCTATGGCTACACCTTC; cdr3_aa: CATWVGAGYGYTF
v_call: TRBV21-1; d_call: NA; clone_size: NA; j_call: TRBJ2-4; cdr3_length: 13; cdr3_nt: TGTGCCAGCACCCCTCTAGCCAAAAACATTCAGTACTTC; cdr3_aa: CASTPLAKNIQYF
v_call: TRBV14; d_call: NA; clone_size: NA; j_call: TRBJ2-4; cdr3_length: 22; cdr3_nt: TGTGCCAGCAGCCGAGACAGGGGCGATAGCGGGAGTAGTTCGGGCCGCAAAAACATTCAGTACTTC; cdr3_aa: CASSRDRGDSGSSSGRKNIQYF
v_call: TRBV5-1; d_call: TRBD2; clone_size: few; j_call: TRBJ2-3; cdr3_length: 17; cdr3_nt: TGCGCCAGCAGCTTGGCCGGGCGGGGGGGCCGTACAGATACGCAGTATTTT; cdr3_aa: CASSLAGRGGRTDTQYF
v_call: TRBV7-9; d_call: NA; clone_size: NA; j_call: TRBJ2-1; cdr3_length: 15; cdr3_nt: TGTGCCAGCAGCTTAGTCCAGCGGAACTACAATGAGCAGTTCTTC; cdr3_aa: CASSLVQRNYNEQFF